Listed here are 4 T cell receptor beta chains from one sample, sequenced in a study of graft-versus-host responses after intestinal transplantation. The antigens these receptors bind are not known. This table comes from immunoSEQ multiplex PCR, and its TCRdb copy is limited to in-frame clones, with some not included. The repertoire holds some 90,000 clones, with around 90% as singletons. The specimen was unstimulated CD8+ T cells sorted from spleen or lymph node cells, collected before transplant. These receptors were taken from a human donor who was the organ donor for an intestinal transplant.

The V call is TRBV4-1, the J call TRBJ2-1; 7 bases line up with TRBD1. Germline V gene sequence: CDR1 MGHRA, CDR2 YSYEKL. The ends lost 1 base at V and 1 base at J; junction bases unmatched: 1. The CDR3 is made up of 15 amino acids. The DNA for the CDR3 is TGCGCCAGCAGCCAAGTCAGGGGGTCCTACAATGAGCAGTTCTTC. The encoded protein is CASSQVRGSYNEQFF.

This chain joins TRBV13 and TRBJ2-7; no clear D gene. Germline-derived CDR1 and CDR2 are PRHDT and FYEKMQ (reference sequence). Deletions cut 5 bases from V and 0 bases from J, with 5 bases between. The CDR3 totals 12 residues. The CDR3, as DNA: TGTGCCAGCAGCCTCCTCTCCTACGAGCAGTACTTC. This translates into CASSLLSYEQYF. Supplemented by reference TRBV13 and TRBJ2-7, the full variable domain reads AAGVIQSPRHLIKEKRETATLKCYPIPRHDTVYWYQQGPGQDPQFLISFYEKMQSDKGSIPDRFSAQQFSDYHSELNMSSLELGDSALYFCASSLLSYEQYFGPGTRLTVT.

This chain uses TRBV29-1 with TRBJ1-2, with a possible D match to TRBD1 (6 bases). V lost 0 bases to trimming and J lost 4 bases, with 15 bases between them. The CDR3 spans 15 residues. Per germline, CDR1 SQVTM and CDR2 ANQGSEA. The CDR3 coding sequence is TGCAGCGTTGAAGATTGGGACACCCTGGGCTATGGCTACACCTTC. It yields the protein CSVEDWDTLGYGYTF.

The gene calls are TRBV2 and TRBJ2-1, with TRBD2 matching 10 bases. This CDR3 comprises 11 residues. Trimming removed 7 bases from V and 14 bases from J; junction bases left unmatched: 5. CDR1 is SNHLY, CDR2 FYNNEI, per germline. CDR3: CASKSGGVEFF. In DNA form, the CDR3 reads TGTGCCAGCAAAAGCGGGGGGGTAGAGTTCTTC. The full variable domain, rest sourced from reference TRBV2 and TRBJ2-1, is EPEVTQTPSHQVTQMGQEVILRCVPISNHLYFYWYRQILGQKVEFLVSFYNNEISEKSEIFDDQFSVERPDGSNFTLKIRSTKLEDSAMYFCASKSGGVEFFGPGTRLTVL.